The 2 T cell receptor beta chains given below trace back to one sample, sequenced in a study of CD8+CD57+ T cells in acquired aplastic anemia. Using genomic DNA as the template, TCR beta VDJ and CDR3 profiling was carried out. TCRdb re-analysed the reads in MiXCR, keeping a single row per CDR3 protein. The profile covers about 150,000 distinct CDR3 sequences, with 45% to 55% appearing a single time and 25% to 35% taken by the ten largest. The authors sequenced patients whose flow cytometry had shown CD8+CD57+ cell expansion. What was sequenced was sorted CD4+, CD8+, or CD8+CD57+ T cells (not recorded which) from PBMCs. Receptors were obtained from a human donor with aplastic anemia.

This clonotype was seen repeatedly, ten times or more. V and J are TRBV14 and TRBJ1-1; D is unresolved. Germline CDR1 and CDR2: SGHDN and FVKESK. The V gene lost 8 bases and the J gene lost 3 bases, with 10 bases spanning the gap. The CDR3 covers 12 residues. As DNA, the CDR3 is TGTGCCAGCTTCCCCCAGGACACTGAAGCTTTCTTT. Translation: CASFPQDTEAFF.

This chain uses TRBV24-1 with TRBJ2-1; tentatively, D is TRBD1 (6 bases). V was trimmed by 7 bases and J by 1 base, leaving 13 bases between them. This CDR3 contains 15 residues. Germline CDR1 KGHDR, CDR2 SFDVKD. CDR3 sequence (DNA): TGTGCCACCAGGGGGCAGGGGAGATCCTACAATGAGCAGTTCTTC. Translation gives CATRGQGRSYNEQFF.